This T cell receptor beta chain was retrieved from a study of brain T cells in children with intractable seizures. The V gene lost 5 bases and the J gene lost 4 bases, with 8 bases spanning the gap. The germline V gene has CDR1 SGHNT and CDR2 YENEEA. The CDR3 has 12 residues. With regard to this clone: The target antigen is unknown.

Repertoires were generated with immunoSEQ multiplex PCR, while TCRdb's copy carries only in-frame clones and drops some. The sample records roughly 110,000 clones, 85% to 95% being singletons. Whole-study results and caveats: HCMV serostatus was not known, and viral specificity came from CDR3 similarity only. Clones missing pre-surgery may reflect undersampling of that blood sample.

Sequencing was limited to surgery cases with top T cell transcript signatures in brain tissue. This chain uses TRBV11-3 with TRBJ2-5; D is uncertain. The TCR sequence derives from a boy under two years old with hemimegalencephaly and intractable seizures. Source: peripheral blood, taken at surgery. Written as DNA, the CDR3 is TGTGCCAGCAGCCAAAGAGGAGAGACCCAGTACTTC. It is translated as CASSQRGETQYF.